This T cell receptor beta chain emerged from a study of T cells in Graves' hyperthyroidism and ophthalmopathy. Study-level findings and limits: The model foresaw ophthalmopathy a median roughly 6.6 months prior to onset. Ophthalmopathy and stable hyperthyroidism were told apart by a 13 V-J model. Blood also showed most of the thyroid clonotypes that were expanded above 0.001.

The TCR beta CDR3 regions underwent amplification using RNA transcripts as the source. Researchers ran a first-round RT-PCR on the TCR CDR3 using the HTBI primer set. TCRdb called the multiplex PCR reads again in MiXCR, with one record for every CDR3 protein. This table has 500,000 to 800,000 distinct CDR3 sequences, 45% appearing once. Of note for this clonotype: Its specificity is not known.

Trimming stripped 0 bases from V and 0 bases from J, with 8 bases between. Per germline, CDR1 SNHLY and CDR2 FYNNEI. The CDR3 consists of 16 residues. Clinicians diagnosed patients from clinical symptoms, serum thyroxine and TRAb, thyroid ultrasound and orbital computed tomography. J is TRBJ2-2 and V is TRBV2; the D is unclear. The sequence derives from an adult man with Graves' disease, either hyperthyroidism or ophthalmopathy (not recorded which). The specimen sequenced was peripheral blood or thyroid tissue (not recorded which). In nucleotides, the CDR3 is TGTGCCAGCAGTGAAGCGCAGTTCGCGAACACCGGGGAGCTGTTTTTT. It yields the protein CASSEAQFANTGELFF.